The 13 T cell receptor beta chains below all came from one sample that was sequenced in a study of T cells after yellow fever vaccination. MiXCR, run by TCRdb on the 5' RACE reads, gives a single entry per CDR3 protein. The sample has 500,000 to 650,000 distinct CDR3 sequences, roughly 17% seen once. Sequences were derived from PBMCs, sampled 4 to 6 days after the first yellow fever vaccination. The receptor source for this set is a man aged 18 to 30 who received the YFV17D yellow fever vaccine.

V usage is TRBV20-1 and J usage is TRBJ2-7; D may be TRBD1 (5 bases). Deletions cut 6 bases from V and 1 base from J, with 10 bases between. The germline V gene has CDR1 DFQATT and CDR2 SNEGSKA (reference sequence). The CDR3 loop spans 12 amino acids. CDR3 in amino acids: CSASDSSYEQYF. In nucleotides, the CDR3 is TGCAGTGCCAGTGACAGTTCCTACGAGCAGTACTTC.

This chain uses TRBV20-1 with TRBJ1-3; D ambiguous. Germline V CDR1 and CDR2: DFQATT, SNEGSKA (reference sequence). Between the trimmed V and J ends, which lost 6 bases and 7 bases, there was a span of 10 bases. CDR3 length equals 11 residues. In nucleotides, the CDR3 is TGCAGTGCCGGGAAGGGTAACACCATATATTTT. Translation: CSAGKGNTIYF.

This chain joins TRBV3-1 and TRBJ1-2; TRBD1 matches at 7 bases. Germline CDR1 reads LGHDT; CDR2 reads YNNKEL (reference sequence). V shed 0 bases, J shed 4 bases, and the junction held 8 bases outside the gene matches. There are 16 residues in the CDR3. The CDR3 is CASSQDIMTGSYGYTF. The CDR3 DNA sequence: TGTGCCAGCAGCCAAGACATAATGACAGGGAGCTATGGCTACACCTTC. The complete variable domain, with remaining parts taken from reference TRBV3-1 and TRBJ1-2, reads DTAVSQTPKYLVTQMGNDKSIKCEQNLGHDTMYWYKQDSKKFLKIMFSYNNKELIINETVPNRFSPKSPDKAHLNLHINSLELGDSAVYFCASSQDIMTGSYGYTFGSGTRLTVV.

This rearrangement joins TRBV10-3 to TRBJ2-1; 9 bases map to TRBD1. The CDR3 loop spans 12 amino acids. The V and J ends lost 10 bases and 7 bases, in that order; junction bases with no gene match: 5. CDR1 is ENHRY and CDR2 is SYGVKD in the germline V gene. As DNA, the CDR3 is TGTGCCACCGGGGACAGGGAAAATGAGCAGTTCTTC. It is translated as CATGDRENEQFF.

This clonotype was seen a handful of times. The CDR3 nucleotides read TGTGCCAGTAGCATGGAAACGGGGTCCCAGTACTTC. Amino acid sequence: CASSMETGSQYF. The chain employs TRBV3-1 and TRBJ2-5; tentative D call: TRBD2 (5 bases). V lost 9 bases and J lost 9, with 17 bases in between. From germline, CDR1 is LGHDT and CDR2 YNNKEL (reference sequence). CDR3 length: 12 amino acids.

This clonotype was detected a few times. V usage is TRBV7-9 and J usage is TRBJ2-2; D gene uncertain. V lost 5 bases, J lost 10 bases, and 5 bases lay in between. CDR1 SEHNR and CDR2 FQNEAQ come from the germline V gene (reference sequence). The CDR3 is made up of 10 amino acids. The CDR3 nucleotides read TGTGCCAGCAGCCTATTGGAGCTGTTTTTT. Amino acids: CASSLLELFF. Full variable domain (rest looked up from reference TRBV7-9 and TRBJ2-2): DTGVSQNPRHKITKRGQNVTFRCDPISEHNRLYWYRQTLGQGPEFLTYFQNEAQLEKSRLLSDRFSAERPKGSFSTLEIQRTEQGDSAMYLCASSLLELFFGEGSRLTVL.

In DNA, the CDR3 is TGTGCCAGCTCCGAAACGGGACAGGCCTTTTTTCAGCGGGGAGCTTTCTTT. Translated: CASSETGQAFFQRGAFF. The V call is TRBV6-1, the J call TRBJ1-1; 8 bases align to TRBD1. With 8 bases clipped from V and 10 bases from J, the junction kept 24 bases outside the gene matches. CDR1 and CDR2 (germline): MNHNS, SASEGT. This CDR3 comprises 17 residues.

The chain recombines TRBV25-1 with TRBJ2-2; TRBD2 is a possible D gene (5 bases). Germline loops: CDR1 MGHDK, CDR2 SYGVNS. The V and J ends lost 4 bases and 6 bases respectively, with 24 bases between them. The CDR3 is 18 amino acids. Here the CDR3 reads CASSGEWSLLARSGELFF. CDR3 in DNA: TGTGCCAGCAGTGGGGAATGGAGTCTGCTAGCCCGGTCCGGGGAGCTGTTTTTT.

In regard to this clonotype: Given a much more abundant clone one base away, this may be a read error. The chain couples TRBV6-5 to TRBJ2-1; no clear D. This CDR3 region has 11 residues. CDR1 is MNHEY, CDR2 SVGAGI, per germline. Trimming took off 4 bases at V and 10 bases at J, with 8 bases between the two ends. CDR3 coding DNA: TGTGCCAGCAGTTCCGTGACAGAGCAGTTCTTC. Encoded protein: CASSSVTEQFF.

The table lists this clonotype with many counts. The chain carries TRBV4-2 and TRBJ2-3, with 9 bases identical to TRBD2. Germline V gene lookup returns CDR1 LGHNA and CDR2 YNFKEQ. CDR3 size: 15 residues. Unmatched junction bases numbered 4, after V lost 1 base and J lost 5 bases. Here the CDR3 DNA reads TGTGCCAGCAGCCAAGGTGCTAGCGGGGAAGATACGCAGTATTTT. This sequence encodes CASSQGASGEDTQYF.

There are a few counts of this clonotype. This rearrangement joins TRBV9 to TRBJ2-2, with 9 bases identical to TRBD1. V was clipped by 4 bases and J by 7 bases; unmatched bases: 8. This CDR3 has 15 residues. Germline CDR1 is SGDLS and CDR2 is YYNGEE. DNA for the CDR3: TGTGCCAGCAGCCCCGGGACAGGGTTTAACGGGGAGCTGTTTTTT. Protein sequence: CASSPGTGFNGELFF.

The chain couples TRBV12-3 or TRBV12-4 to TRBJ1-2; no definite D call. This CDR3 region has 15 residues. The ends were cut back, 3 bases at V and 4 bases at J, with 15 bases in the middle. CDR3: CASSLAVDPPYGYTF. CDR3 nucleotide sequence: TGTGCCAGCAGTTTGGCGGTAGATCCACCCTATGGCTACACCTTC.

This clonotype was seen a few times. The chain employs TRBV5-1 and TRBJ2-5; D is possibly TRBD2 (6 bases). This CDR3 is 14 amino acids long. Germline CDR1 is SGHRS and CDR2 is YFSETQ. V was clipped by 3 bases and J by 3 bases, with 12 bases between them. CDR3 protein: CASSSRDSEETQYF. The CDR3 DNA reads as TGCGCCAGCAGCTCCCGGGACTCCGAAGAGACCCAGTACTTC.